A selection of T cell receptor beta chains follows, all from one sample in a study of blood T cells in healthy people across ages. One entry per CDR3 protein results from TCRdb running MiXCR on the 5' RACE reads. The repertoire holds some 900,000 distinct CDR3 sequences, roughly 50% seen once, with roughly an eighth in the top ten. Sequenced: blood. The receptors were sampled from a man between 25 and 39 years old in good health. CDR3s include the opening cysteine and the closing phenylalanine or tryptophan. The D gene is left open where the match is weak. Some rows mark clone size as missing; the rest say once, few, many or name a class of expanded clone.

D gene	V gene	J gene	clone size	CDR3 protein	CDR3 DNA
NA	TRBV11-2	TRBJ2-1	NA	CASRPRERIDNEQFF	TGTGCCAGCAGACCGAGGGAACGGATCGACAATGAGCAGTTCTTC
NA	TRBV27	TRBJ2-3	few	CASSLFTGRTSTDTQYF	TGTGCCAGCAGTTTATTTACGGGACGAACTAGCACAGATACGCAGTATTTT
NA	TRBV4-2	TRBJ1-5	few	CASSQEGGLAVQPQHF	TGTGCCAGCAGCCAAGAGGGGGGGTTGGCAGTTCAGCCCCAGCATTTT
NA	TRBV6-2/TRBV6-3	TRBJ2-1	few	CASSFGGPADEQFF	TGTGCCAGCAGCTTCGGGGGCCCAGCGGATGAGCAGTTCTTC
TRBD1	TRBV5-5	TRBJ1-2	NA	CASSVDRVYAGYTF	TGTGCCAGCAGCGTTGACAGGGTTTACGCGGGCTACACCTTC
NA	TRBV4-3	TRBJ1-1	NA	CASSQDSRGTDTEAFF	TGCGCCAGCAGCCAAGATAGTAGGGGCACGGACACTGAAGCTTTCTTT
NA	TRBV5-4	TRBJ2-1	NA	CASSFRGRDNEQFF	TGTGCCAGCAGCTTCCGGGGACGGGACAATGAGCAGTTCTTC
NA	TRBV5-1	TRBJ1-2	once	CASSRGTRGEPNYGHTF	TGCGCCAGCAGCCGGGGGACGAGGGGTGAACCTAACTATGGCCACACCTTC
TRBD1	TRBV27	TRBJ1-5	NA	CASSWQGASNQPQHF	TGTGCCAGCAGTTGGCAGGGGGCAAGCAATCAGCCCCAGCATTTT
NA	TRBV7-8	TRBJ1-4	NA	CASSLEGYEKLFF	TGTGCCAGCAGCTTGGAGGGATATGAAAAACTGTTTTTT